The clone carrying this TCR beta chain has a count of ten or more. No antigen is known for it. J was trimmed by 6 bases and V by 0 bases; bases with no gene match: 4. This CDR3 comprises 16 residues. Germline V gives CDR1 SGHTA, CDR2 FQGNSA. MiXCR was run by TCRdb on the reads, yielding one entry per CDR3 protein. This sample carries around 300,000 distinct CDR3 sequences, less than 25% of them seen once, and the ten largest clones take 15% to 20%. This sample is part of a study of T cell repertoires in cytomegalovirus infection. Study overall: Recently identified HLA-C-restricted CMV epitopes were used, and well-studied HLA-B-restricted CMV epitopes were used as well. Indications came from public TCR beta signatures; they pointed to CMV infection and to a matching HLA type. Whole-study results and caveats: CMV-specific HLA-C-restricted TCR beta clonotypes dominated the ex vivo response.

The source material was cultured PBMCs, sampled from culture after CMV antigen stimulation. This clonotype was sampled from a human donor in good health (CMV status not recorded). Some clones in this sample may be carry-over from other donors' samples. The chain carries TRBV7-2 and TRBJ2-2; TRBD2 aligns across 10 bases. The CDR3 DNA sequence: TGTGCCAGCAGCTTAGCTCCTAGCGGGAGAGCCGGGGAGCTGTTTTTT. Protein sequence: CASSLAPSGRAGELFF.